This T cell receptor (beta chain) comes out of a study of identical twins. Notes on the study in general: Models, which agreed with sharing between unrelated individuals, nonetheless underestimated the out-of-frame TCR alpha sharing seen in monozygotic twins. Beta out-of-frame sequences showed weaker excess twin sharing. Conclusions came from cross-sectional statistical analysis, not from following the same donors.

This clonotype was found many times. Antigen unknown. The CDR3 contains 16 residues. Germline V gene lookup returns CDR1 SQVTM and CDR2 ANQGSEA. The J segment lost 1 base and the V segment lost 4 bases, leaving 11 bases of the junction unmatched. MiXCR was run by TCRdb on the 5' RACE reads, yielding one entry per CDR3 protein. The sample shows 350,000 to 600,000 distinct CDR3 sequences, 13% to 15% of them seen only once. This sample also appeared in a second study, on yellow fever vaccine responses in identical twins.

The sequencing sample was made of CD4+ T cells sorted from blood. This clonotype was obtained from a woman aged 18 to 35 in good health. The V gene is TRBV29-1, the J gene TRBJ2-3, with 7 bases matching TRBD1. For the CDR3, the DNA is TGCAGCGTTGCATTTACCAGACAGGGCCGCACAGATACGCAGTATTTT. Translated, it gives CSVAFTRQGRTDTQYF.